The clone carrying this T cell receptor beta chain came up many times. Its antigen remains unknown. This specimen comes from a study of cytomegalovirus exposure and HLA in healthy donors. Notes on the study in general: CMV antigen specificity was confirmed in vitro for a few CMV-associated chains. The tendency of first-cohort TCR clusters to co-occur in the 120 or so validation repertoires was identified by a subsequent analysis.

Sequencing was performed with immunoSEQ multiplex PCR; in TCRdb, only in-frame clones are kept and a portion is missing. Of 300,000 to 400,000 clones in the sample, about nine tenths were seen once. The donors were members of the validation cohort, which comprised roughly 130 subjects and was separate from the first cohort of 666 subjects. The length of the CDR3 is 15 residues. Germline V gene sequence: CDR1 SGHTA, CDR2 FQGNSA. Trimming at V came to 5 bases and at J to 5 bases, leaving 6 bases not matched to a gene. The gene calls are TRBV7-2 and TRBJ2-3; 11 nucleotides line up with TRBD2. This receptor was identified in a woman younger than 35 in good health and CMV-seronegative. Sequences were obtained from PBMCs. CDR3 in amino acids: CASSRSGREEDTQYF. In DNA, the CDR3 is TGTGCCAGCAGCCGTAGCGGGAGGGAGGAAGATACGCAGTATTTT.